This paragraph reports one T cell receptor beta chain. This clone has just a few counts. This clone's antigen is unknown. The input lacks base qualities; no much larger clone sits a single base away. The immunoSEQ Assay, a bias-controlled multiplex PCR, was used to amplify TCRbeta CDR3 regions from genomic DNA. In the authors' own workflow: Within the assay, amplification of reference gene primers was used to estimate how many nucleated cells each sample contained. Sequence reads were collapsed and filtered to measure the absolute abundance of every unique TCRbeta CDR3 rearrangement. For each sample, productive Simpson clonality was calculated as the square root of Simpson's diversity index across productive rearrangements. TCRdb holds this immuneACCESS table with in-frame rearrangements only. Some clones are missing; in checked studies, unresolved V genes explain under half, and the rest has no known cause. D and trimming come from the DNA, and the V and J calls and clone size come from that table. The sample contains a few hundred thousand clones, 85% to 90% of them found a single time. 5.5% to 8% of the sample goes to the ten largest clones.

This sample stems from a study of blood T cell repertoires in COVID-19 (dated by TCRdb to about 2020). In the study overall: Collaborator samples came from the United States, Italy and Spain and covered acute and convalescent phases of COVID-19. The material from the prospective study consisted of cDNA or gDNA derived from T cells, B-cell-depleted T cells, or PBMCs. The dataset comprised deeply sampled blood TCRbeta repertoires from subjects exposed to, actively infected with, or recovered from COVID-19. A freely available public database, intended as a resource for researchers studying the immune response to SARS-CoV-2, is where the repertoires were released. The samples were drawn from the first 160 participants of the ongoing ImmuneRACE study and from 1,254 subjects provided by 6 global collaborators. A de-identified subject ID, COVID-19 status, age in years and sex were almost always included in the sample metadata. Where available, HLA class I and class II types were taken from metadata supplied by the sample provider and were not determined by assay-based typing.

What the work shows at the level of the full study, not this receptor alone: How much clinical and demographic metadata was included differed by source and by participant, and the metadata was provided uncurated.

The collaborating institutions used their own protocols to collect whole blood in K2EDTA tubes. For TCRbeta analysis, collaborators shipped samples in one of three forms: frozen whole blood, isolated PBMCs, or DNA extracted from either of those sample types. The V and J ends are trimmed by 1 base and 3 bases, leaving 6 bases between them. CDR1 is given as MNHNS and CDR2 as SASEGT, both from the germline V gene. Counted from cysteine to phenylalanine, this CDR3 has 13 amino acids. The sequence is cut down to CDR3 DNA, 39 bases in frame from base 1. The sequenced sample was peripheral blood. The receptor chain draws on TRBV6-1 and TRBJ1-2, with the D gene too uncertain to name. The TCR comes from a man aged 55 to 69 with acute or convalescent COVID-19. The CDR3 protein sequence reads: CASSEVADYGYTF. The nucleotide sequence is TGTGCCAGCAGTGAAGTAGCGGACTATGGCTACACCTTC.